These 14 T cell receptor beta chains share one sample of origin, sequenced in a study of molecular identifiers for immune sequencing clone quantification. Via MiXCR, TCRdb re-called the PCR reads, giving one row per CDR3 protein. The table has some 680,000 distinct CDR3 sequences, about 25% seen once. The specimen was naive CD8+ T cells from blood, with Jurkat cell RNA spiked in. The subset here: FACS-sorted CD8+CD4-CCR7+CD45RA+ naive T cells. Every receptor here comes from a human donor in good health. Some libraries in this study had Jurkat cell RNA spiked in.

In its sample, this clonotype was seen many times. A read error may account for a junction end that differs from germline. This chain uses TRBV14 with TRBJ1-1, with a possible D match to TRBD1 (5 bases). This CDR3 has 16 residues. CDR1 SGHDN and CDR2 FVKESK come from the germline V gene. As DNA, the CDR3 is TGTGCCAGCAGCCCTTGGGTGGGGCAGGTCGACACTGAAGCTTTTTTT. Its protein is CASSPWVGQVDTEAFF.

This clonotype occurred a few times. The CDR3 here is CASSILGVGQPQHF. CDR3 DNA sequence: TGTGCCAGCAGTATACTAGGGGTGGGTCAGCCCCAGCATTTT. The chain is built from TRBV27 and TRBJ1-5, with D possibly being TRBD1 (5 bases). Germline-derived CDR1 and CDR2 are MNHEY and SMNVEV (reference sequence). V dropped 5 bases and J dropped 6 bases, with 14 bases sitting between them. The CDR3 totals 14 residues.

This clonotype occurred many times. V gene TRBV6-2 or TRBV6-3 combines with J gene TRBJ2-1; TRBD1 matches at 9 bases. CDR3 length: 14 residues. Germline values: CDR1 MNHEY, CDR2 SVGEGT. V shed 6 bases, J shed 7 bases, and the junction held 7 bases outside the gene matches. CDR3 sequence reads: CASSPTGGSNEQFF. CDR3 nucleotide sequence: TGTGCCAGCAGCCCGACAGGGGGTTCGAATGAGCAGTTCTTC.

The CDR3 nucleotides are TGCGCCAGCAGCCAAGATTTCCAAAGGTACTCACCCCTCCACTTT. This translates into CASSQDFQRYSPLHF. The V call is TRBV4-1, the J call TRBJ1-6; D call uncertain. Germline lookup yields CDR1 MGHRA and CDR2 YSYEKL. V lost 0 bases, J lost 10 bases, and 13 bases lay in between. This CDR3 spans 15 amino acids.

V gene TRBV7-9 combines with J gene TRBJ2-7; 11 bases fit TRBD2. V lost 5 bases and J lost 2; bases outside the gene matches: 5. The CDR3 runs to 15 residues. CDR1 is SEHNR, CDR2 FQNEAQ, per germline (reference sequence). The CDR3: CASSEGTSGTYEQYF. CDR3 coding DNA: TGTGCCAGCAGCGAAGGGACTAGCGGAACCTACGAGCAGTACTTC.

This clonotype appeared a few times. The rearrangement links TRBV19 to TRBJ2-1; D is possibly TRBD2 (6 bases). The V gene's germline CDR1 is LNHDA and CDR2 SQIVND (reference sequence). The CDR3 sequence is 13 residues long. Trimming took 5 bases from V and 3 from J, leaving 8 bases between them. The CDR3 DNA is TGTGCCAGTAGTTGGGACTTCTACAATGAGCAGTTCTTC. This translates into CASSWDFYNEQFF. Together with reference TRBV19 and TRBJ2-1, the CDR3 gives the full variable domain: DGGITQSPKYLFRKEGQNVTLSCEQNLNHDAMYWYRQDPGQGLRLIYYSQIVNDFQKGDIAEGYSVSREKKESFPLTVTSAQKNPTAFYLCASSWDFYNEQFFGPGTRLTVL.

Many counts were recorded for this clonotype. This chain connects TRBV6-2 or TRBV6-3 to TRBJ2-3, with D hard to call. The germline CDR1 and CDR2 sequences are MNHEY and SVGEGT. The CDR3 loop spans 16 amino acids. Trimming pared 5 bases from V and 2 bases from J, leaving 17 bases between. In DNA, the CDR3 is TGTGCCAGCAGTGACTTGGGCCCACCTGCCACAGATACGCAGTATTTT. It yields the protein CASSDLGPPATDTQYF.

This clonotype showed up many times. The V and J genes are TRBV7-2 and TRBJ2-3; 9 bases match TRBD1. The CDR3 totals 13 residues. Germline CDR1 is SGHTA and CDR2 is FQGNSA. The V segment lost 8 bases and the J segment 4 bases; nucleotides outside the gene matches: 4. CDR3 amino acids: CASPGQGADTQYF. In nucleotides, the CDR3 is TGTGCCAGCCCGGGACAGGGAGCAGATACGCAGTATTTT.

This clonotype occurred a few times. This CDR3 is missing its conserved last phenylalanine or tryptophan, likely due to a read error. CDR3 region: CASSQDRGYEQYL. As DNA, the CDR3 is TGCGCCAGCAGCCAAGACAGGGGTTACGAGCAGTACCTC. V usage is TRBV4-3 and J usage is TRBJ2-7; possible D gene TRBD1, 6 bases. V was shortened by 0 bases and J by 4 bases, with 7 bases between the two germline ends. The germline CDR1 and CDR2 sequences are LGHNA and YSLEER. CDR3 size: 13 residues.

This chain joins TRBV27 and TRBJ2-7, with TRBD2 matching 10 bases. The CDR3 has 15 residues. Losses at the gene ends were 0 bases for V and 5 bases for J; bases not matched to a gene: 4. Germline V gene lookup returns CDR1 MNHEY and CDR2 SMNVEV (reference sequence). This CDR3 reads CASSLSYLAGDEQYF. CDR3 in DNA: TGTGCCAGCAGTTTATCATATCTAGCGGGAGACGAGCAGTACTTC.

This clonotype was observed a few times. V and J are TRBV20-1 and TRBJ2-7; weak D call: TRBD1 (6 bases). The germline gives CDR1 DFQATT, CDR2 SNEGSKA (reference sequence). The CDR3 contains 15 residues. V was trimmed by 3 bases and J by 1 base, leaving 16 bases between them. The CDR3 nucleotides are TGCAGTGCTAGCCCCTGGGACAAAGGTTCCTACGAGCAGTACTTC. Its protein product is CSASPWDKGSYEQYF.

The chain joins TRBV27 to TRBJ2-1; 10 positions agree with TRBD2. Germline V gives CDR1 MNHEY, CDR2 SMNVEV (reference sequence). The CDR3 has 14 residues. J gave up 7 bases and V 7 bases, and 7 bases lay outside the gene matches. Written as DNA, the CDR3 is TGTGCCAGCAAAAATCTAGCGGGAGTAAATGAGCAGTTCTTC. This translates into CASKNLAGVNEQFF.

This clonotype was seen more than once but under ten times. The chain links TRBV20-1 to TRBJ2-7; TRBD1 might be the D (6 bases). The V end was cut by 2 bases, the J end by 4 bases, with 15 bases between. Germline-derived CDR1 and CDR2 are DFQATT and SNEGSKA (reference sequence). The length of the CDR3 is 14 residues. CDR3 sequence reads: CSARPDSVLYEQYF. For the CDR3, the DNA is TGCAGTGCTAGACCGGACAGTGTCTTATACGAGCAGTACTTC.

The rearrangement joins TRBV27 to TRBJ2-4; D not certain. Trimming left V 6 bases short and J 2 bases short, with 14 bases between. The CDR3 length is 15 residues. Germline V CDR1 and CDR2: MNHEY, SMNVEV (reference sequence). Written as DNA, the CDR3 is TGTGCCAGCAGCCCGACACCTGGGTCCAAAAACATTCAGTACTTC. This encodes CASSPTPGSKNIQYF.